This is a list of T cell receptor beta chains from one sample in a study of T-cell memory formation after mild COVID-19. TCRdb independently ran MiXCR on the 5' RACE reads; one entry per CDR3 protein. This table has about 400,000 distinct CDR3 sequences, more than 20% appearing once. The sequenced sample was PBMCs or a T cell subset sorted from them (not recorded which). Source of these receptors: an adult woman who had mild COVID-19 (a few samples of this study predate the infection). Cell type and time point are not known. The CDR3 runs from the conserved cysteine through the conserved F or W. The D gene is left open where the match is weak. The size field is filled for only some rows; it gives once, few, many or a size class.

few	NA	TRBJ2-5	TRBV12-3/TRBV12-4	CASSSVTGLETQYF	TGTGCCAGCAGCAGTGTTACAGGGCTCGAGACCCAGTACTTC
NA	NA	TRBJ1-2	TRBV4-2	CASSQANGGFYGYTF	TGTGCCAGCAGCCAAGCGAACGGGGGGTTCTATGGCTACACCTTC
few	NA	TRBJ2-5	TRBV15	CATRGIRETQYF	TGTGCCACCAGGGGAATACGAGAGACCCAGTACTTC
NA	NA	TRBJ2-5	TRBV30	CAWRAGPRVNLPLVGSEETQYF	TGTGCCTGGAGGGCCGGGCCCAGGGTGAATTTGCCCCTCGTCGGATCGGAAGAGACCCAGTACTTC
NA	NA	TRBJ2-2	TRBV20-1	CSARTDFNTGELFF	TGCAGTGCCAGGACAGATTTTAACACCGGGGAGCTGTTTTTT
once	NA	TRBJ2-6	TRBV6-1	CASGTSTISGANVLTF	TGTGCCAGCGGGACGAGTACAATCTCTGGGGCCAACGTCCTGACTTTC
NA	NA	TRBJ2-3	TRBV20-1	CSASRSTDTQYF	TGCAGTGCTAGTAGGAGCACAGATACGCAGTATTTT
many	NA	TRBJ1-1	TRBV3-1	CASSQNTEAFF	TGTGCCAGCAGCCAGAACACTGAAGCTTTCTTT
NA	NA	TRBJ2-1	TRBV2	CASSESPLHYNEQFF	TGTGCCAGCAGTGAAAGTCCCTTACACTACAATGAGCAGTTCTTC
few	NA	TRBJ2-6	TRBV11-2	CASSLVPFSGANVLTF	TGTGCCAGCAGCTTAGTTCCGTTCTCTGGGGCCAACGTCCTGACTTTC
NA	NA	TRBJ1-4	TRBV2	CASKRGATTNEKLFF	TGTGCCAGCAAGCGGGGGGCGACAACTAATGAAAAACTGTTTTTT
NA	NA	TRBJ1-2	TRBV19	CASSMLLGGYGYTF	TGTGCCAGTAGTATGTTGCTGGGAGGCTATGGCTACACCTTC
few	TRBD2	TRBJ2-5	TRBV5-1	CASQPGTSGLQETQYF	TGCGCCAGTCAACCCGGGACTAGCGGTTTACAAGAGACCCAGTACTTC
NA	TRBD2	TRBJ2-1	TRBV20-1	CSATQTSGGADEQFF	TGCAGTGCCACTCAGACTAGCGGGGGGGCCGATGAGCAGTTCTTC
few	NA	TRBJ2-7	TRBV6-5	CASSSNDVGLEQYF	TGTGCCAGCAGTTCAAACGACGTGGGGCTCGAGCAGTACTTC
NA	TRBD2	TRBJ2-2	TRBV11-3	CASETRRREPGELFF	TGTGCCAGCGAGACAAGGCGGCGGGAGCCCGGGGAGCTGTTTTTT
NA	TRBD1	TRBJ2-5	TRBV5-6	CASSFNRGAKETQYF	TGTGCCAGCAGCTTTAACAGGGGAGCAAAAGAGACCCAGTACTTC
NA	TRBD2	TRBJ2-7	TRBV27	CASSFAGGGSYEQYF	TGTGCCAGCAGTTTCGCGGGAGGAGGCTCCTACGAGCAGTACTTC
many	NA	TRBJ1-1	TRBV14	CASSPRQGHTEAFF	TGTGCCAGCAGCCCCCGGCAGGGCCACACTGAAGCTTTCTTT
NA	TRBD2	TRBJ2-7	TRBV4-2	CASSQSSGDYEQYF	TGTGCCAGCAGCCAATCTAGCGGGGACTACGAGCAGTACTTC
many	TRBD1	TRBJ2-1	TRBV20-1	CSASPGQGRGEQFF	TGCAGTGCTTCTCCGGGACAGGGACGGGGTGAGCAGTTCTTC
NA	NA	TRBJ1-4	TRBV19	CASSIPGAYEKLFF	TGTGCCAGTAGTATTCCGGGAGCCTACGAAAAACTGTTTTTT
few	TRBD1	TRBJ2-1	TRBV5-1	CASSLDGTENYNEQFF	TGCGCCAGCAGCTTGGACGGGACAGAAAACTACAATGAGCAGTTCTTC
few	NA	TRBJ2-7	TRBV12-3/TRBV12-4	CASRSTGSYEQYF	TGTGCCAGCAGGAGTACAGGGTCCTACGAGCAGTACTTC
NA	NA	TRBJ2-5	TRBV4-3	CASSQDLNVGETQYF	TGCGCCAGCAGCCAAGATCTTAATGTGGGGGAGACCCAGTACTTC
few	TRBD2	TRBJ2-7	TRBV6-5	CASSWGTSENSYEQYF	TGTGCCAGCAGTTGGGGGACTAGCGAAAACTCCTACGAGCAGTACTTC
NA	TRBD1	TRBJ1-2	TRBV29-1	CSVPTGGRQGYTF	TGCAGCGTGCCGACAGGGGGAAGGCAAGGCTACACCTTC
NA	TRBD2	TRBJ2-4	TRBV9	CASSDPSGGADIQYF	TGTGCCAGCAGTGATCCTAGCGGGGGGGCGGACATTCAGTACTTC
many	NA	TRBJ2-7	TRBV19	CASSTAATGFGEQYF	TGTGCCAGTAGTACTGCCGCCACAGGGTTCGGGGAGCAGTACTTC
once	TRBD1	TRBJ1-4	TRBV5-6	CASSLAGQGNEKLFF	TGTGCCAGCAGCTTGGCGGGACAGGGAAATGAAAAACTGTTTTTT
NA	TRBD2	TRBJ2-1	TRBV20-1	CSATALAGFYNEQFF	TGCAGTGCTACCGCCCTAGCGGGGTTTTACAATGAGCAGTTCTTC
few	NA	TRBJ2-7	TRBV24-1	CATGDRRGYEQYF	TGTGCCACGGGAGATCGGAGAGGATACGAGCAGTACTTC
few	TRBD2	TRBJ2-7	TRBV5-1	CASSLALAGGIYEQYF	TGCGCCAGCAGCTTGGCCCTAGCGGGAGGTATTTACGAGCAGTACTTC
NA	NA	TRBJ1-1	TRBV27	CASSLLWGVETEAFF	TGTGCCAGCAGTTTGCTTTGGGGGGTGGAAACTGAAGCTTTCTTT
few	TRBD1	TRBJ1-1	TRBV5-1	CASSSDRNQRGTEAFF	TGCGCCAGCAGTTCGGACAGGAACCAAAGGGGCACTGAAGCTTTCTTT
few	TRBD1	TRBJ2-2	TRBV6-2/TRBV6-3	CASSRTGYPTGELFF	TGTGCCAGCAGCAGGACAGGGTATCCCACCGGGGAGCTGTTTTTT
NA	NA	TRBJ2-3	TRBV19	CASSIRLVHDTQYF	TGTGCCAGTAGTATCCGACTAGTCCACGATACGCAGTATTTT
few	TRBD2	TRBJ2-1	TRBV20-1	CSLRESGRGSYNEQFF	TGCAGTCTCAGGGAGAGCGGGAGGGGCTCCTACAATGAGCAGTTCTTC
many	NA	TRBJ2-7	TRBV5-1	CASSLATGRNSYEQYF	TGCGCCAGCAGCTTGGCCACAGGCCGAAACTCCTACGAGCAGTACTTC
NA	NA	TRBJ2-7	TRBV27	CASTRLGSYEQYF	TGTGCCAGCACACGTCTGGGATCCTACGAGCAGTACTTC
NA	NA	TRBJ1-4	TRBV6-1	CASSAYSEKLFF	TGTGCCAGCAGTGCATACAGTGAAAAACTGTTTTTT
NA	NA	TRBJ2-7	TRBV4-2	CASSQVTEAPYEQYF	TGTGCCAGCAGCCAAGTCACAGAGGCCCCCTACGAGCAGTACTTC
many	NA	TRBJ2-5	TRBV15	CATSRDRGTSVQETQYF	TGTGCCACCAGCAGAGATAGAGGGACAAGCGTTCAAGAGACCCAGTACTTC
NA	NA	TRBJ1-1	TRBV20-1	CSASLEALTEAFF	TGCAGTGCTAGTTTGGAGGCTTTAACTGAAGCTTTCTTT
NA	NA	TRBJ2-3	TRBV4-2	CASSQAENTDTQYF	TGTGCCAGCAGCCAAGCAGAGAACACAGATACGCAGTATTTT
NA	NA	TRBJ2-3	TRBV5-1	CASSLWGSGDTDTQYF	TGCGCCAGCAGCTTGTGGGGTAGCGGAGACACAGATACGCAGTATTTT
few	NA	TRBJ2-3	TRBV27	CASSLSITASRADTQYF	TGTGCCAGCAGTTTATCTATCACGGCCTCTCGGGCAGATACGCAGTATTTT
many	NA	TRBJ2-3	TRBV5-1	CASSLTGTSTDTQYF	TGCGCCAGCAGCTTGACAGGGACTAGCACAGATACGCAGTATTTT
few	NA	TRBJ2-1	TRBV5-5	CASSLLGPTHNYNEQFF	TGTGCCAGCAGCTTACTCGGACCCACCCACAATTACAATGAGCAGTTCTTC
NA	NA	TRBJ2-4	TRBV27	CACSLSAGALDIQYF	TGTGCCTGCAGTTTATCGGCAGGGGCTCTGGACATTCAGTACTTC
NA	NA	TRBJ2-5	TRBV30	CAWSTRGTRRETQYF	TGTGCCTGGAGCACCCGGGGGACCCGGAGGGAGACCCAGTACTTC
NA	NA	TRBJ1-2	TRBV9	CASSVDHGGYTF	TGTGCCAGCAGCGTAGATCACGGTGGCTACACCTTC
few	TRBD1	TRBJ2-7	TRBV20-1	CSALGQGWEQYF	TGCAGTGCTCTAGGACAGGGATGGGAGCAGTACTTC
NA	NA	TRBJ2-7	TRBV7-9	CASSRDLSYEQYF	TGTGCCAGCAGCAGGGACTTGAGCTACGAGCAGTACTTC
once	NA	TRBJ1-2	TRBV7-6	CASSPGASRGALRYTF	TGTGCCAGCAGCCCGGGGGCAAGCAGGGGTGCTCTGCGCTACACCTTC
few	NA	TRBJ2-3	TRBV5-1	CASRGAPVSNTDTQYF	TGCGCCAGCAGGGGGGCACCCGTTTCAAACACAGATACGCAGTATTTT